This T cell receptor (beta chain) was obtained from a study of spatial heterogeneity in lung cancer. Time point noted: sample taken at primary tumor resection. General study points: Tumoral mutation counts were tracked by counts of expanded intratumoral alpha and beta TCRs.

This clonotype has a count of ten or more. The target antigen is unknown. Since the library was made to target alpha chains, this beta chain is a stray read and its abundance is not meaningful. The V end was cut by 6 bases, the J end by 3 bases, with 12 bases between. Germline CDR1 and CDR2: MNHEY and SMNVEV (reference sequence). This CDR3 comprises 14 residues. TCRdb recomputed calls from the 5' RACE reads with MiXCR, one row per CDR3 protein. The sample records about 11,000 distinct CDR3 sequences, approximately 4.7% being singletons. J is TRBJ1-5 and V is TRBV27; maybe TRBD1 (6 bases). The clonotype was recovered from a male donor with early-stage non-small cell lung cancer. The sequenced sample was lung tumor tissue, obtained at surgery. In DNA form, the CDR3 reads TGTGCCAGCAGCTCAGGACAGTTCAATCAGCCCCAGCATTTT. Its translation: CASSSGQFNQPQHF.